This is a list of T cell receptor beta chains from one sample in a study of T-cell memory formation after mild COVID-19. TCRdb re-analysed the 5' RACE reads in MiXCR, keeping a single row per CDR3 protein. The repertoire includes around 250,000 distinct CDR3 sequences, roughly 15% of them detected once, and 2.1% sits in the top ten. The sample comprised PBMCs or a T cell subset sorted from them (not recorded which). The receptor source for this set is an adult woman who had mild COVID-19 (a few samples of this study predate the infection). Cell type and time point are not known. Each CDR3 is given with its conserved first and last residue. The D gene is left open where the match is weak. A clone size is listed for some rows: how often the clone was seen (once, few, many), or a class if it is expanded.

TRBJ2-1	TRBV30	.	.	CAWSRDPGREQFF	TGTGCCTGGAGCCGGGACCCCGGGAGAGAGCAGTTCTTC
TRBJ2-7	TRBV2	.	.	CASSTASTRGEQYF	TGTGCCAGCAGTACCGCGTCAACTAGGGGGGAGCAGTACTTC
TRBJ2-3	TRBV6-6	many	TRBD2	CASSTGTSDTDTQYF	TGTGCCAGCAGTACAGGGACTAGCGACACAGATACGCAGTATTTT
TRBJ2-3	TRBV9	few	.	CASSVVGIAPDTQYF	TGTGCCAGCAGCGTAGTCGGGATAGCCCCAGATACGCAGTATTTT
TRBJ2-7	TRBV21-1	few	.	CASSNRDRDVSEQYF	TGTGCCAGCAGCAACCGGGACAGGGACGTTTCCGAGCAGTACTTC
TRBJ2-4	TRBV5-1	few	.	CASSLESGTKNIQYF	TGCGCCAGCAGCTTGGAGTCGGGGACCAAAAACATTCAGTACTTC
TRBJ1-1	TRBV5-1	.	TRBD1	CASSPGTGGMNTEAFF	TGCGCCAGCAGCCCGGGGACAGGGGGCATGAACACTGAAGCTTTCTTT
TRBJ2-5	TRBV7-2	few	TRBD2	CASSLGTSGSFGTQYF	TGTGCCAGCAGCTTAGGGACTAGCGGTTCCTTTGGGACCCAGTACTTC
TRBJ1-2	TRBV14	.	TRBD1	CASSQDVRQGSYGYTF	TGTGCCAGCAGCCAAGATGTGAGACAGGGGTCCTATGGCTACACCTTC
TRBJ2-3	TRBV4-1	few	.	CASSLTGKGHTDTQYF	TGCGCCAGCAGCCTTACAGGGAAGGGACACACAGATACGCAGTATTTT
TRBJ2-3	TRBV12-3/TRBV12-4	few	TRBD2	CASPPRLAGSPDTQYF	TGTGCCAGCCCACCCCGACTAGCGGGATCCCCGGATACGCAGTATTTT
TRBJ2-7	TRBV19	many	.	CASSNQEYYEQYF	TGTGCCAGTAGTAACCAGGAATACTACGAGCAGTACTTC
TRBJ2-1	TRBV3-1	.	TRBD2	CACQRAGVGNEQFF	TGTGCCTGCCAGCGAGCGGGAGTGGGCAATGAGCAGTTCTTC
TRBJ1-5	TRBV12-3/TRBV12-4	many	.	CASSPRGVSNQPQHF	TGTGCCAGCAGCCCCCGAGGGGTAAGCAATCAGCCCCAGCATTTT
TRBJ2-1	TRBV20-1	.	TRBD2	CSARDRFGEGTSGYNEQFF	TGCAGTGCTAGAGATCGATTCGGGGAGGGGACTAGCGGCTACAATGAGCAGTTCTTC
TRBJ1-1	TRBV5-1	.	.	CASSLRRTGDTEAFF	TGCGCCAGCAGCCTGAGACGGACGGGGGACACTGAAGCTTTCTTT
TRBJ1-6	TRBV30	few	TRBD1	CAWSPGTGGSPLHF	TGTGCCTGGAGTCCCGGGACAGGGGGTTCACCCCTCCACTTT
TRBJ2-3	TRBV7-6	.	.	CASSLDGAGAYTDTQYF	TGTGCCAGCAGCTTAGATGGGGCGGGGGCCTACACAGATACGCAGTATTTT
TRBJ1-2	TRBV29-1	once	.	CSGGDRANYGYTF	TGCAGCGGAGGGGACCGCGCTAACTATGGCTACACCTTC
TRBJ1-2	TRBV16	.	.	CASSQLGRRRSTF	TGTGCCAGCAGCCAATTGGGCAGGAGAAGGTCTACCTTC
TRBJ2-1	TRBV4-2	.	.	CASSPLSRVDEQFF	TGTGCCAGCAGCCCCCTCAGCAGGGTTGATGAGCAGTTCTTC
TRBJ2-7	TRBV5-1	few	TRBD2	CASSFSGRSSYEQYF	TGCGCCAGCAGCTTTAGCGGGAGGAGCTCCTACGAGCAGTACTTC
TRBJ1-1	TRBV7-2	.	.	CASSLDPSPNTEAFF	TGTGCCAGCAGCTTAGATCCCAGTCCGAACACTGAAGCTTTCTTT
TRBJ1-1	TRBV7-8	.	.	CASSPRGFNTEAFF	TGTGCCAGCAGCCCCAGGGGCTTCAACACTGAAGCTTTCTTT
TRBJ2-1	TRBV4-3	.	TRBD2	CASSQAGGPYNEQFF	TGCGCCAGCAGCCAAGCGGGGGGTCCCTACAATGAGCAGTTCTTC
TRBJ2-2	TRBV7-8	few	TRBD2	CASSRAGGVTGELFF	TGTGCCAGCAGTCGGGCGGGAGGGGTAACCGGGGAGCTGTTTTTT
TRBJ1-2	TRBV12-3/TRBV12-4	few	TRBD1	CASSKPGTDRGYTF	TGTGCCAGCAGTAAACCCGGGACAGATAGGGGCTACACCTTC
TRBJ2-1	TRBV7-3	.	.	CASSPGLRMGNEQFF	TGTGCCAGCAGTCCGGGACTTAGAATGGGCAATGAGCAGTTCTTC
TRBJ1-2	TRBV19	.	TRBD1	CASRGAQGNYGYTF	TGTGCCAGTAGAGGCGCACAGGGGAACTATGGCTACACCTTC